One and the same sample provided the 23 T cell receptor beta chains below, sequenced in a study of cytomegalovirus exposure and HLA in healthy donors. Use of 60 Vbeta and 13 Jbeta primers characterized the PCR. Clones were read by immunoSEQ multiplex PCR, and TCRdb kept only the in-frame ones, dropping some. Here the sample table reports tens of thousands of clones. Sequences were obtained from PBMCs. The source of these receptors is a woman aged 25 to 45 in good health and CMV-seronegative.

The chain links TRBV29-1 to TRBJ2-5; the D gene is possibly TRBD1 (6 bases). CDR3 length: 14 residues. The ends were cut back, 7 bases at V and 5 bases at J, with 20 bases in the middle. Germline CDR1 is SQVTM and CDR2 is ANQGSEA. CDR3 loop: CSAAADPQGETQYF. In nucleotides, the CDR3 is TGCAGCGCTGCCGCCGACCCCCAGGGGGAGACCCAGTACTTC.

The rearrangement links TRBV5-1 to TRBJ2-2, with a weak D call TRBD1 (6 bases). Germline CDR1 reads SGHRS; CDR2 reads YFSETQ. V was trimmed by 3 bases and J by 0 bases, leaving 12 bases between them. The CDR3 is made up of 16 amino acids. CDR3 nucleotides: TGCGCCAGCAGCTCAACCGGGACAACGAACACCGGGGAGCTGTTTTTT. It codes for CASSSTGTTNTGELFF.

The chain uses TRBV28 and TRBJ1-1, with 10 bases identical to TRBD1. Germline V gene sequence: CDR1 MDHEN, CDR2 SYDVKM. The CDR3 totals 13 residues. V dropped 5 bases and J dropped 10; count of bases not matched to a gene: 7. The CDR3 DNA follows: TGTGCCAGCAGTCCGGGACAGGGGCCAGTAGCTTTCTTT. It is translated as CASSPGQGPVAFF.

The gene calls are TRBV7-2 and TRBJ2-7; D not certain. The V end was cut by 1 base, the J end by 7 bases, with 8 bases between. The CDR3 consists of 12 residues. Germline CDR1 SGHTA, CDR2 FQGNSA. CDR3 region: CASSLGRREQYF. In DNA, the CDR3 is TGTGCCAGCAGCTTAGGACGGCGGGAGCAGTACTTC. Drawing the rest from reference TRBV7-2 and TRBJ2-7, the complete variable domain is GAGVSQSPSNKVTEKGKDVELRCDPISGHTALYWYRQSLGQGLEFLIYFQGNSAPDKSGLPSDRFSAERTGGSVSTLTIQRTQQEDSAVYLCASSLGRREQYFGPGTRLTVT.

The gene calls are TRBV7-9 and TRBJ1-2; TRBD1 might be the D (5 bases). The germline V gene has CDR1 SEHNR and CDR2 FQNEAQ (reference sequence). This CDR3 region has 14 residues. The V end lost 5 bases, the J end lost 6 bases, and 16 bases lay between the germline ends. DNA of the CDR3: TGTGCCAGCAGCCGGGGGGAGGGCCACCATGGCTACACCTTC. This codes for CASSRGEGHHGYTF.

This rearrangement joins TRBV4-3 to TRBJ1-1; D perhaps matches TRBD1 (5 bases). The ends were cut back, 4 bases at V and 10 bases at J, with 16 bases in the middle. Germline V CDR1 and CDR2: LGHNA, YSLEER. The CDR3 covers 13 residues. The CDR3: CASSPARGWLAFF. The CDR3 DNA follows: TGCGCCAGCAGCCCCGCCCGGGGGTGGCTAGCTTTCTTT.

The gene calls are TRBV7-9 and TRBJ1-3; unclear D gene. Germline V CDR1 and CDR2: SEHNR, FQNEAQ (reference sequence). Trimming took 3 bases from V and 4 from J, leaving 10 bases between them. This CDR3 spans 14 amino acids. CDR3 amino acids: CASSFLDSGNTIYF. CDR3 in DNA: TGTGCCAGCAGCTTCCTCGACTCCGGAAACACCATATATTTT.

The CDR3 DNA reads TGCGCCAGCAGCCAAGGGGGGGTTGGGGCTGAAGCTTTCTTT. Its protein is CASSQGGVGAEAFF. The chain couples TRBV4-1 to TRBJ1-1; TRBD1 is a possible D gene (5 bases). Per the germline V gene, CDR1 is MGHRA and CDR2 is YSYEKL. V lost 1 base, J lost 6 bases, and 12 bases lay in between. The CDR3 consists of 14 residues.

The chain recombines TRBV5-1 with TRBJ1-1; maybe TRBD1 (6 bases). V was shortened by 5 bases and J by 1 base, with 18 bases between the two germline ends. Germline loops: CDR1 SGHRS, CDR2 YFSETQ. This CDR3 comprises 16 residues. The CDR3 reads CASRVPTGGSNTEAFF. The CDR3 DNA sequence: TGCGCCAGCAGGGTCCCGACAGGAGGATCGAACACTGAAGCTTTCTTT.

CDR3 loop: CSVGRGDRTYEQYF. The CDR3 region has the DNA TGCAGCGTGGGAAGAGGGGACAGGACCTACGAGCAGTACTTC. The chain recombines TRBV29-1 with TRBJ2-7; TRBD1 agrees at 8 bases. The CDR3 covers 14 residues. J gave up 2 bases and V 6 bases, and 9 bases lay outside the gene matches. The germline CDR1 and CDR2 sequences are SQVTM and ANQGSEA.

The CDR3, as DNA: TGCGCCAGCAGCCAGAAATTAGCGGGGGCCTCCTACAATGAGCAGTTCTTC. Residues: CASSQKLAGASYNEQFF. V gene TRBV4-1 combines with J gene TRBJ2-1; 9 bases align to TRBD2. The trim removed 3 bases at V and 0 bases at J, leaving 6 bases unmatched. This CDR3 is built from 17 residues. Germline CDR1 reads MGHRA; CDR2 reads YSYEKL.

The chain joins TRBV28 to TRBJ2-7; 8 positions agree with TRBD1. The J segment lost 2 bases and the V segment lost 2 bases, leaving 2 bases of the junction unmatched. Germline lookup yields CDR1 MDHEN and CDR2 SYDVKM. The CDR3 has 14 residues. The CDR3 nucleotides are TGTGCCAGCAGTTTAGGACAGGGAGCCTACGAGCAGTACTTC. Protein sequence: CASSLGQGAYEQYF. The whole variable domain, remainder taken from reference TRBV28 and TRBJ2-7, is DVKVTQSSRYLVKRTGEKVFLECVQDMDHENMFWYRQDPGLGLRLIYFSYDVKMKEKGDIPEGYSVSREKKERFSLILESASTNQTSMYLCASSLGQGAYEQYFGPGTRLTVT.

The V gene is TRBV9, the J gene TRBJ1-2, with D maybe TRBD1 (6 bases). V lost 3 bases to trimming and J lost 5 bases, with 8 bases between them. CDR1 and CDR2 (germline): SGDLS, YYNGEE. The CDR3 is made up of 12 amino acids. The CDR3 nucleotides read TGTGCCAGCAGCGAACAGGGTTATGGCTACACCTTC. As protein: CASSEQGYGYTF.

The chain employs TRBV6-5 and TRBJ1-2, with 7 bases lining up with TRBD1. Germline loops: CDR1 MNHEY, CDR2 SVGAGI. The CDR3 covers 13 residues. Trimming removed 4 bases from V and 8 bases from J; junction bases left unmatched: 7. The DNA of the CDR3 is TGTGCCAGCAGTTTCCGACAGGGAAGAGGCTACACCTTC. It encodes CASSFRQGRGYTF.

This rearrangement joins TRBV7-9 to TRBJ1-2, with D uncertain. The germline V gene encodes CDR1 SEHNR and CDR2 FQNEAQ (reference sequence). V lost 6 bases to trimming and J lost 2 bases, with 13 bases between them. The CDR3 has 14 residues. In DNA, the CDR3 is TGTGCCAGCAGGCAGAGGGATCTCAACTATGGCTACACCTTC. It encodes CASRQRDLNYGYTF. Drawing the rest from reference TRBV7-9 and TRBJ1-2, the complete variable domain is DTGVSQNPRHKITKRGQNVTFRCDPISEHNRLYWYRQTLGQGPEFLTYFQNEAQLEKSRLLSDRFSAERPKGSFSTLEIQRTEQGDSAMYLCASRQRDLNYGYTFGSGTRLTVV.

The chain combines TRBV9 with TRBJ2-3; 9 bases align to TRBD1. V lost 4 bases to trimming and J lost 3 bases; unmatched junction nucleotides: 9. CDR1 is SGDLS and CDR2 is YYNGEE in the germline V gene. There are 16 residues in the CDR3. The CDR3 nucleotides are TGTGCCAGCAGCCACCGGACAGGGGACGGGACAGATACGCAGTATTTT. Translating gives CASSHRTGDGTDTQYF. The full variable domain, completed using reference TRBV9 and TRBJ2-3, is DSGVTQTPKHLITATGQRVTLRCSPRSGDLSVYWYQQSLDQGLQFLIQYYNGEERAKGNILERFSAQQFPDLHSELNLSSLELGDSALYFCASSHRTGDGTDTQYFGPGTRLTVL.

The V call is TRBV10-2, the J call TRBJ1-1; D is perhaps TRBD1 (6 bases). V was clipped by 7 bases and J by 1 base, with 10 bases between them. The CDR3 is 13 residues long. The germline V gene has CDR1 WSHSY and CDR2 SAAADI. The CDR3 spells CASKAGANTEAFF. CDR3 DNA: TGCGCCAGCAAGGCAGGGGCGAACACTGAAGCTTTCTTT.

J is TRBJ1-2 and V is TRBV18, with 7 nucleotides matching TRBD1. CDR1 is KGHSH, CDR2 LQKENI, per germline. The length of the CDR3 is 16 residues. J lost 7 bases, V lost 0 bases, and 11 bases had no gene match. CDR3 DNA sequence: TGTGCCAGCTCACCACCGCTGGGACAGAGAGCTAGTGGCTACACCTTC. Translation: CASSPPLGQRASGYTF.

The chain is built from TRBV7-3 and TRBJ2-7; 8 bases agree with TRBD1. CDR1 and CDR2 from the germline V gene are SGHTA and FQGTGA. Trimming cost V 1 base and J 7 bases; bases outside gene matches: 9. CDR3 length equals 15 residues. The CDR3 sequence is CASSLNRDRSGEQYF. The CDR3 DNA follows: TGTGCCAGCAGCTTAAACCGGGACAGGTCGGGGGAGCAGTACTTC.

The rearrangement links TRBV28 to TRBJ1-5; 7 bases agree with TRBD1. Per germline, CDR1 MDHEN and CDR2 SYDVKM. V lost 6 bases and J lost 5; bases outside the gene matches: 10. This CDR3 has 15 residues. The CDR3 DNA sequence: TGTGCCAGCAGCCTAAGACAGGGTCAATATCAGCCCCAGCATTTT. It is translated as CASSLRQGQYQPQHF.

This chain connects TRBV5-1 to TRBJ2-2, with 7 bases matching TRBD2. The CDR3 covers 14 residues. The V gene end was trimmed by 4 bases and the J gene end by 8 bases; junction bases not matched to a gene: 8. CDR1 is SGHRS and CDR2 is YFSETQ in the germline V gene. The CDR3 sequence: CASSPREGPGELFF. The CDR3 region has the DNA TGCGCCAGCAGCCCCAGGGAGGGACCTGGGGAGCTGTTTTTT.

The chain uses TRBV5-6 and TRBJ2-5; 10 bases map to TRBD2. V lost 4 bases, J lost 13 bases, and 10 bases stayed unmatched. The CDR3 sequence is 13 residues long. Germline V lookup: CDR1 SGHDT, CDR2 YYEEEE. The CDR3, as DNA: TGTGCCAGCAGCCTTAGCGGGGGGATCCCCACGTACTTC. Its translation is CASSLSGGIPTYF.

The CDR3 region is CASSFYGQQDGYTF. In DNA form, the CDR3 reads TGTGCCAGCAGCTTCTACGGCCAGCAGGATGGCTACACCTTC. The rearrangement uses TRBV7-9 and TRBJ1-2, with D hard to call. The germline V and J ends were trimmed by 3 bases and 6 bases, with 14 bases remaining between them. Per germline, CDR1 SEHNR and CDR2 FQNEAQ (reference sequence). The CDR3 runs to 14 residues.